This TCR beta chain is from a study of OX40 agonist ivuxolimab in advanced cancers. Clones were sequenced by immunoSEQ multiplex PCR, and TCRdb holds only the in-frame ones, with some missing. The table has 50,000 or so clones, approximately 89% seen once. V trimming: 5 bases; J trimming: 5 bases; junction bases outside the gene matches: 6. This CDR3 comprises 13 residues. Germline V gives CDR1 MDHEN, CDR2 SYDVKM. This chain connects TRBV28 to TRBJ2-7, with 7 positions matching TRBD1. The starting material was CD4+ or CD8+ T cells sorted from blood, obtained in a trial of the OX40 agonist ivuxolimab. This TCR was recovered from an adult with an advanced solid tumor such as melanoma, head and neck, liver or kidney cancer. The DNA of the CDR3 is TGTGCCAGCAGTCCCCCGACAGGGAACGAGCAGTACTTC. Amino acid sequence: CASSPPTGNEQYF.